This is a list of T cell receptor beta chains from one sample in a study of cytomegalovirus exposure and HLA in healthy donors. Measured with immunoSEQ multiplex PCR; TCRdb has only the in-frame clones, and not every one. Of over 200,000 clones listed, around 88% are singletons. Sequenced sample: PBMCs. These receptors came from a woman in her late teens or twenties in good health and CMV-seronegative. Both conserved end residues are part of each CDR3. D genes are given only for firm matches. The size entry is marked missing in some rows and otherwise reads once, few, many or a size class.

14	TRBD1	-	TRBV2	TRBJ1-5	CASSGQGEQGPQHF	TGTGCCAGCAGTGGACAGGGCGAGCAGGGGCCCCAGCATTTT
14	-	-	TRBV10-1	TRBJ1-3	CASGDGSSGNTIYF	TGCGCCAGTGGGGACGGGAGCTCTGGAAACACCATATATTTT
15	TRBD1	-	TRBV6-5	TRBJ2-7	CASSPSTGGAYEQYF	TGTGCCAGCAGCCCTTCGACAGGGGGCGCGTATGAGCAGTACTTC
14	-	-	TRBV7-2	TRBJ2-3	CASSLSRTADTQYF	TGTGCCAGCAGCTTAAGTAGAACGGCAGATACGCAGTATTTT
16	-	-	TRBV28	TRBJ2-7	CASGPHLGEGSYEQYF	TGTGCCAGCGGCCCTCACCTGGGAGAAGGTTCCTACGAGCAGTACTTC
13	-	-	TRBV9	TRBJ2-1	CASSVGSNIEQFF	TGTGCCAGCAGCGTCGGGTCAAACATCGAGCAGTTCTTC
10	-	-	TRBV20-1	TRBJ2-7	CSAFSVEQYF	TGCAGTGCCTTCTCCGTGGAGCAGTACTTC
12	-	-	TRBV19	TRBJ1-2	CASSPVRGGYTF	TGTGCCAGTAGCCCAGTCCGGGGTGGCTACACCTTC
16	-	-	TRBV6-5	TRBJ1-3	CASSYETVSSGNTIYF	TGTGCCAGCAGTTACGAGACAGTAAGCTCTGGAAACACCATATATTTT
14	-	once	TRBV7-2	TRBJ1-2	CASSLGGGGYGYTF	TGTGCCAGCAGCTTAGGCGGGGGAGGCTATGGCTACACCTTC
16	TRBD1	-	TRBV4-1	TRBJ1-1	CASSQVGAGGKTEAFF	TGCGCCAGCAGCCAAGTGGGGGCAGGGGGAAAAACTGAAGCTTTCTTT
13	TRBD2	-	TRBV6-1	TRBJ2-7	CASTAGGIREQYF	TGTGCCAGCACGGCGGGAGGAATCCGCGAGCAGTACTTC
13	TRBD2	-	TRBV30	TRBJ2-7	CAWSVSSGRLQYF	TGTGCCTGGAGTGTATCCAGCGGGAGACTGCAGTACTTC
13	-	-	TRBV5-1	TRBJ2-3	CASSPGNTDTQYF	TGCGCCAGCAGCCCGGGGAATACAGATACGCAGTATTTT
14	TRBD1	-	TRBV18	TRBJ2-1	CASSPQGANNEQFF	TGTGCCAGCTCACCTCAGGGGGCCAACAATGAGCAGTTCTTC
17	TRBD2	-	TRBV11-2	TRBJ2-1	CASSLGTSGRYYNEQFF	TGTGCCAGCAGCTTAGGGACTAGCGGGAGGTATTACAATGAGCAGTTCTTC
13	-	-	TRBV29-1	TRBJ2-5	CSVEWGVGETQYF	TGCAGCGTTGAATGGGGAGTAGGAGAGACCCAGTACTTC
14	-	-	TRBV4-3	TRBJ2-3	CASSQEPGTDTQYF	TGCGCCAGCAGCCAAGAGCCAGGCACAGATACGCAGTATTTT
15	-	once	TRBV7-2	TRBJ2-7	CASSLTDRAGYEQYF	TGTGCCAGCAGCTTAACAGACAGGGCGGGATACGAGCAGTACTTC
16	-	-	TRBV6-6	TRBJ1-1	CASSYSPRNMNTEAFF	TGTGCCAGCAGTTACTCGCCCAGGAACATGAACACTGAAGCTTTCTTT
13	-	-	TRBV6-1	TRBJ2-7	CASSGGGSYEQYF	TGTGCCAGCAGTGGAGGGGGTTCCTACGAGCAGTACTTC
16	-	-	TRBV4-1	TRBJ2-4	CASSQANRAAKNIQYF	TGCGCCAGCAGCCAGGCGAACAGGGCGGCCAAAAACATTCAGTACTTC
15	TRBD1	few	TRBV6-1	TRBJ2-3	CASSEGQGATDTQYF	TGTGCCAGCAGTGAGGGACAGGGGGCCACAGATACGCAGTATTTT
16	-	-	TRBV21-1	TRBJ2-5	CASSKGSGGFRETQYF	TGTGCCAGCAGCAAAGGGTCGGGAGGGTTCAGGGAGACCCAGTACTTC
13	-	-	TRBV27	TRBJ2-1	CASSLRVRYEQFF	TGTGCCAGCAGTTTACGGGTACGATATGAGCAGTTCTTC
14	-	-	TRBV28	TRBJ1-2	CASSFGRRNYGYTF	TGTGCCAGCAGTTTTGGTAGGAGAAACTATGGCTACACCTTC
14	-	-	TRBV7-3	TRBJ2-3	CASSFGGPTDTQYF	TGTGCCAGCAGCTTTGGAGGTCCGACAGATACGCAGTATTTT
17	TRBD1	-	TRBV2	TRBJ1-1	CASSLRGQGARDTEAFF	TGTGCCAGCAGCCTAAGAGGACAGGGGGCGCGAGACACTGAAGCTTTCTTT
14	-	once	TRBV2	TRBJ1-5	CASRENTENQPQHF	TGTGCCAGCAGGGAAAATACAGAGAATCAGCCCCAGCATTTT
14	TRBD1	once	TRBV11-2	TRBJ1-2	CASSSVGQNYGYTF	TGTGCCAGCAGCTCTGTGGGACAGAACTATGGCTACACCTTC
11	-	-	TRBV2	TRBJ2-7	CASSLVLEQYF	TGTGCCAGCAGCCTCGTTTTGGAGCAGTACTTC
14	-	once	TRBV2	TRBJ1-3	CASSQRGGGNTIYF	TGTGCCAGCAGTCAAAGGGGTGGAGGAAACACCATATATTTT
14	TRBD2	-	TRBV4-1	TRBJ2-7	CASSPGLGSYEQYF	TGCGCCAGCAGCCCGGGACTAGGCTCCTACGAGCAGTACTTC
12	-	-	TRBV29-1	TRBJ1-1	CSVVGGDTEAFF	TGCAGCGTTGTAGGGGGGGACACTGAAGCTTTCTTT
14	-	-	TRBV27	TRBJ1-1	CASSGGTWDTEAFF	TGTGCCAGCTCTGGGGGGACTTGGGACACTGAAGCTTTCTTT
17	-	-	TRBV7-9	TRBJ2-5	CASSLVGRRTEKETQYF	TGTGCCAGCAGCTTAGTTGGCCGGAGGACAGAAAAAGAGACCCAGTACTTC
15	TRBD1	-	TRBV6-5	TRBJ2-7	CASRETGGSSYEQYF	TGTGCCAGCAGGGAGACAGGGGGGAGCTCCTACGAGCAGTACTTC
13	-	-	TRBV27	TRBJ1-1	CASSLGASLEAFF	TGTGCCAGCAGTTTAGGGGCATCGCTTGAAGCTTTCTTT
15	-	-	TRBV4-2	TRBJ2-5	CASSQVAGNQETQYF	TGTGCCAGCAGCCAAGTCGCAGGGAACCAAGAGACCCAGTACTTC
14	TRBD1	once	TRBV27	TRBJ1-2	CASRTQGGNYGYTF	TGTGCCAGCAGGACTCAGGGGGGAAACTATGGCTACACCTTC
18	-	-	TRBV5-1	TRBJ2-5	CASSLALLPTGEKETQYF	TGCGCCAGCAGCTTGGCCCTCTTACCGACAGGAGAAAAAGAGACCCAGTACTTC
14	-	once	TRBV5-4	TRBJ1-2	CASSLREPTYGYTF	TGTGCCAGCAGCTTGCGGGAACCCACCTATGGCTACACCTTC
13	TRBD1	-	TRBV29-1	TRBJ2-7	CSVETGGMDEQYF	TGCAGCGTTGAGACAGGGGGTATGGACGAGCAGTACTTC
15	TRBD1	-	TRBV27	TRBJ2-7	CASSSDDRGTYEQYF	TGTGCCAGCAGTTCCGATGACAGGGGCACCTACGAGCAGTACTTC
16	TRBD1	-	TRBV5-1	TRBJ1-3	CASSLDTGVSGNTIYF	TGCGCCAGCAGCTTGGATACAGGGGTCTCTGGAAACACCATATATTTT